This T cell receptor beta chain was recorded in a study of cytomegalovirus exposure and HLA in healthy donors. Study context: The Caucasian-associated ancestry cluster held under 90% of 300 to 450 genotyped donors.

Germline V lookup: CDR1 KGHSH, CDR2 LQKENI. V was pared by 5 bases and J by 4 bases, with 15 bases between. The CDR3 extends over 15 amino acids. Comment on this clone: Its antigen is not identified.

13 Jbeta primers and 60 Vbeta primers were used for the PCR. The data were produced by immunoSEQ multiplex PCR, yet TCRdb's version contains in-frame clones alone and is incomplete. Among 130,000 or so clones listed, roughly 77% were seen once. Findings of the study overall: Follow-up analysis later connected one missense variant in DCLRE1C with trimming of TCR beta V- and J-genes. What a later analysis reportedly showed was that an Asian-associated ancestry cluster had fewer N-insertions than the approximately 720-donor mean.

V and J are TRBV18 and TRBJ1-3; D not certain. The clonotype originates from a man aged 30-40 years in good health and CMV-seronegative. The material sequenced was PBMCs. CDR3 amino acids: CASSKTRQTGNTIYF. The CDR3 coding sequence is TGTGCCAGCTCAAAGACACGGCAAACAGGAAACACCATATATTTT.